This entry describes one TCR beta chain. The Seattle site enrolled patients during active infection and followed them longitudinally. The sample belongs to a study of blood T cell repertoires in COVID-19. The overall study: Nucleic acid was either cDNA or gDNA, and it came from T cells, B-cell-depleted T cells, or PBMCs.

The V gene's germline CDR1 is PRHDT and CDR2 FYEKMQ (reference sequence). V lost 2 bases to trimming and J lost 0 bases; unmatched junction nucleotides: 3. The CDR3 length is 15 residues. Clones were read by immunoSEQ multiplex PCR, and TCRdb kept only the in-frame ones, dropping some. The sample lists approximately 170,000 clones; 86% were seen once. The chain is built from TRBV13 and TRBJ1-1; 7 positions match TRBD1. The material sequenced was peripheral blood. The sequence came from an older woman with COVID-19, enrolled during active disease. The CDR3 sequence is CASSLTGDLNTEAFF. The CDR3 coding sequence is TGTGCCAGCAGCTTAACAGGGGACCTGAACACTGAAGCTTTCTTT.